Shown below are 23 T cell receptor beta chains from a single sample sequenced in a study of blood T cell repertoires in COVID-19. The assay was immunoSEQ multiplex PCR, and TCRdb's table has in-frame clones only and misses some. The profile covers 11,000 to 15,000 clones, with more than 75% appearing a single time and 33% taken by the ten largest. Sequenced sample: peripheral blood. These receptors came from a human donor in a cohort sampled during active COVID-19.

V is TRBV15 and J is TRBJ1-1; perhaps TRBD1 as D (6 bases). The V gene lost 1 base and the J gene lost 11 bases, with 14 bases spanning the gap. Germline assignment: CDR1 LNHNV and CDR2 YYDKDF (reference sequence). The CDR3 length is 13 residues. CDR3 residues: CATSRVMGAKAFF. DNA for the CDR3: TGTGCCACCAGCAGAGTGATGGGGGCTAAGGCTTTCTTT.

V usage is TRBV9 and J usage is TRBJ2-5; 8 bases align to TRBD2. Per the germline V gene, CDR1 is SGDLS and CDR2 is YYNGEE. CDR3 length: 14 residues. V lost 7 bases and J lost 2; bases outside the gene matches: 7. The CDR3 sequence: CASGLASTQETQYF. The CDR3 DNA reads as TGTGCCAGCGGACTAGCCTCCACTCAAGAGACCCAGTACTTC.

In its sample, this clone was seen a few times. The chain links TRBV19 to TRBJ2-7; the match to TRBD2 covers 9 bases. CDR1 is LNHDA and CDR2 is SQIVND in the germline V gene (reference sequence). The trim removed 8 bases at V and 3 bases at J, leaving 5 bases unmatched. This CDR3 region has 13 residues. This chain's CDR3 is CASGAGGGYEQYF. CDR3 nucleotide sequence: TGTGCCAGTGGAGCGGGAGGCGGCTACGAGCAGTACTTC.

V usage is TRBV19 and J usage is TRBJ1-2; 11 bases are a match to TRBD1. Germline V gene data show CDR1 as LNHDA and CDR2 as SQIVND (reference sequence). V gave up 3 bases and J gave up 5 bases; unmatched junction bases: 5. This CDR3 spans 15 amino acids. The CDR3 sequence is CASSIPDRGPYGYTF. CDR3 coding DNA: TGTGCCAGTAGTATCCCGGACAGGGGGCCTTATGGCTACACCTTC.

The CDR3 loop is CASSLSGQGTMEDSPLHF. Here the CDR3 DNA reads TGTGCCAGCAGTTTATCGGGACAGGGTACTATGGAAGATTCACCCCTCCACTTT. This chain connects TRBV27 to TRBJ1-6; 9 bases agree with TRBD1. CDR3 length equals 18 residues. With V trimmed by 0 bases and J by 8 bases, 11 bases remained unmatched. Germline V CDR1 and CDR2: MNHEY, SMNVEV (reference sequence).

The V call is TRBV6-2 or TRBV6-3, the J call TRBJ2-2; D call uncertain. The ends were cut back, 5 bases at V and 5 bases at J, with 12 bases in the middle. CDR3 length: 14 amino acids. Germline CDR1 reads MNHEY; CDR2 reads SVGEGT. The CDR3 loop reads CASSPIGRTGELFF. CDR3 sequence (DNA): TGTGCCAGCAGTCCCATCGGTAGAACCGGGGAGCTGTTTTTT.

In DNA, the CDR3 is TGTGCCAGCAGCCCTCCTGGACAGGGACATTCCCCTTTCTTT. Translation: CASSPPGQGHSPFF. This chain joins TRBV7-9 and TRBJ1-1; 8 bases are shared with TRBD1. J gave up 12 bases and V 5 bases, and 14 bases lay outside the gene matches. The CDR3 length is 14 residues. Germline values: CDR1 SEHNR, CDR2 FQNEAQ (reference sequence).

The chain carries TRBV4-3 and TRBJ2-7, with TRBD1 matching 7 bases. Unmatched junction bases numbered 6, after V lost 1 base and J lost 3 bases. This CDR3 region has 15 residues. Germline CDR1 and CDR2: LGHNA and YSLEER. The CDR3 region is CASSQGQGTIYEQYF. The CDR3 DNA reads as TGCGCCAGCAGCCAAGGACAGGGAACGATCTACGAGCAGTACTTC.

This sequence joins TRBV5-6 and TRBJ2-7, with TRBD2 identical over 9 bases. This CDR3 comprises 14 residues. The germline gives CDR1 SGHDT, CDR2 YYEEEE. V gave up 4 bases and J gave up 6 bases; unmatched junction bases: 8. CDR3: CASSPLAGVREQYF. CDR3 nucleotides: TGTGCCAGCAGCCCTTTAGCGGGAGTGCGCGAGCAGTACTTC. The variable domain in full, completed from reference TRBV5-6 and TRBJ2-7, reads DAGVTQSPTHLIKTRGQQVTLRCSPKSGHDTVSWYQQALGQGPQFIFQYYEEEERQRGNFPDRFSGHQFPNYSSELNVNALLLGDSALYLCASSPLAGVREQYFGPGTRLTVT.

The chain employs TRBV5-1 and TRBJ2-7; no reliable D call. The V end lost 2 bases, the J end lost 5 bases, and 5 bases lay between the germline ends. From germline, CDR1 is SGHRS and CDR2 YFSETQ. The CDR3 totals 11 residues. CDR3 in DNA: TGCGCCAGCAGCTTTAATAACGAGCAGTACTTC. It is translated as CASSFNNEQYF.

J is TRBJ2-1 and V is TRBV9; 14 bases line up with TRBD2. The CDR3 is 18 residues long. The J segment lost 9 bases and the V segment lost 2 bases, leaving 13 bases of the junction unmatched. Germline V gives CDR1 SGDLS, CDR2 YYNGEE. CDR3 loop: CASSVPGLAGVRGSEQFF. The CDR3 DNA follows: TGTGCCAGCAGCGTCCCGGGACTAGCGGGGGTTCGGGGAAGTGAGCAGTTCTTC.

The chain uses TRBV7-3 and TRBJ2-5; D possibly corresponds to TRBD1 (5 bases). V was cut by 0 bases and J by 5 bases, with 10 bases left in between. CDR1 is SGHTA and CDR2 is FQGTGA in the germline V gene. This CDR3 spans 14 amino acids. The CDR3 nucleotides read TGTGCCAGCAGCTTAACAGGAAGGGGTGAGACCCAGTACTTC. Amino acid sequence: CASSLTGRGETQYF.

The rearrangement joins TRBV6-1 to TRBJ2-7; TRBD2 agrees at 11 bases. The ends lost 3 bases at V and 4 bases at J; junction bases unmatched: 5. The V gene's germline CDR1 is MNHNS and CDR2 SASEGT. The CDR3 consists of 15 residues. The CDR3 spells CASSDLAGGEYEQYF. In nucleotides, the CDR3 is TGTGCCAGCAGTGACCTAGCGGGAGGTGAATACGAGCAGTACTTC.

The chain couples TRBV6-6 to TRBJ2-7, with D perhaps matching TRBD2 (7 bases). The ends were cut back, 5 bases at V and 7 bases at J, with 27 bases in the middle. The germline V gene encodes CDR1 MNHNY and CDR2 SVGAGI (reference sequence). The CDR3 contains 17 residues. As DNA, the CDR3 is TGTGCCAGCAGTCGGGGGCGGGGGACTGCCCATTCGCGGGAGCAGTACTTC. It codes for CASSRGRGTAHSREQYF.

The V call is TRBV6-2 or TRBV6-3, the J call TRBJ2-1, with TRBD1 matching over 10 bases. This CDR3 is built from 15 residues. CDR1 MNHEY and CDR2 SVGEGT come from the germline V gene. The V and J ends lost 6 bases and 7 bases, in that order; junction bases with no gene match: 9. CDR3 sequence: CASSRGQGRENEQFF. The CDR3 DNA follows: TGTGCCAGCAGCCGGGGACAGGGGAGAGAGAATGAGCAGTTCTTC.

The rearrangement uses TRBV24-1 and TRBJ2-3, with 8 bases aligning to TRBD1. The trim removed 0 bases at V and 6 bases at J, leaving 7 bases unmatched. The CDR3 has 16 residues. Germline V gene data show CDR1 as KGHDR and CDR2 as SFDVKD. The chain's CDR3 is CATSDLGQGLSDTQYF. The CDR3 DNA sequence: TGTGCCACCAGTGATTTGGGACAGGGCTTAAGCGATACGCAGTATTTT.

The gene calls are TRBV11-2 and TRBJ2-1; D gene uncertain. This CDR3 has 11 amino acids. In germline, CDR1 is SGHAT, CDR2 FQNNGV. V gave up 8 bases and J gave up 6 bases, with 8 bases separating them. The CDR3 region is CASETGNEQFF. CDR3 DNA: TGTGCCAGCGAGACGGGCAATGAGCAGTTCTTC.

CDR3 in amino acids: CASSPLRVNTEAFF. CDR3 nucleotide sequence: TGTGCCAGCAGCCCTCTCCGGGTGAACACTGAAGCTTTCTTT. V gene TRBV28 combines with J gene TRBJ1-1; the D is unclear. The CDR3 covers 14 residues. The germline CDR1 and CDR2 sequences are MDHEN and SYDVKM. Deletions cut 6 bases from V and 0 bases from J, with 11 bases between.

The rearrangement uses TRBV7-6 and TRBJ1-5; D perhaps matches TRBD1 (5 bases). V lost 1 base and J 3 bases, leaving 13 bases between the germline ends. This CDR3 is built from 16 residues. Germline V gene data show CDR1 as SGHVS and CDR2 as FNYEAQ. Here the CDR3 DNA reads TGTGCCAGCAGCTTAGGTCCGGGGGAAGACAATCAGCCCCAGCATTTT. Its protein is CASSLGPGEDNQPQHF.

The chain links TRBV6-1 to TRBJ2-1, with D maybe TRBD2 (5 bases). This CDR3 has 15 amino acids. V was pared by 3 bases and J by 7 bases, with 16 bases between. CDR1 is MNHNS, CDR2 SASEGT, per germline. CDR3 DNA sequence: TGTGCCAGCAGTGAGGAGCCTGGAGGTGTGAATGAGCAGTTCTTC. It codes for CASSEEPGGVNEQFF.

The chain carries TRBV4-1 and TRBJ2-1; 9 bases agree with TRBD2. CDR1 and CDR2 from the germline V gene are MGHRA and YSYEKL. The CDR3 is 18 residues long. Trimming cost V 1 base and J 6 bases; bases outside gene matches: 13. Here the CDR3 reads CASSQGEVAGALGNEQFF. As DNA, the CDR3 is TGCGCCAGCAGCCAAGGGGAAGTAGCGGGGGCCTTGGGCAATGAGCAGTTCTTC.

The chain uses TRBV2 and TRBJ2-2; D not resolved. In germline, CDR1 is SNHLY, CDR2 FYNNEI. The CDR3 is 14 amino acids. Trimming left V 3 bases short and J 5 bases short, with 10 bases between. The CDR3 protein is CASSDKVETGELFF. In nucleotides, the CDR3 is TGTGCCAGCAGTGATAAGGTGGAGACCGGGGAGCTGTTTTTT.

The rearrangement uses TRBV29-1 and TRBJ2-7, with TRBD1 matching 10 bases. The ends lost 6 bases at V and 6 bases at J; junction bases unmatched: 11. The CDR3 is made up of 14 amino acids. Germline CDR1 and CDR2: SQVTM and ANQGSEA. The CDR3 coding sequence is TGCAGCGTCTCTAAAGGGACAGGGGCTATCGAGCAGTACTTC. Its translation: CSVSKGTGAIEQYF.